A selection of T cell receptor beta chains follows, all from one sample in a study of cytotoxic CD8 clonotypes in ibrutinib-treated CLL. Clones were sequenced by immunoSEQ multiplex PCR, and TCRdb holds only the in-frame ones, with some missing. The data hold about 140,000 clones, with about 80% observed a single time. This material consisted of PBMCs, taken after 12 months of ibrutinib treatment. The receptors were gathered from a human donor with chronic lymphocytic leukemia. CDR3s include the opening cysteine and the closing phenylalanine or tryptophan. The order of the fields is V gene, D gene, J gene, clone size, CDR3 protein, CDR3 DNA. A D gene is named only where the DNA matches it firmly. Clone size is given for some rows only: seen once, a few or many times, or a class if the clone is expanded.

V: TRBV6-1; D: .; J: TRBJ2-3; size: .; CDR3: CASSEARPEQYF; DNA: TGTGCCAGCAGTGAAGCGCGTCCTGAGCAGTATTTT
V: TRBV19; D: TRBD2; J: TRBJ2-7; size: few; CDR3: CASSTYSGYEQYF; DNA: TGTGCCAGTAGTACCTATAGCGGGTACGAGCAGTACTTC
V: TRBV5-6; D: .; J: TRBJ2-3; size: once; CDR3: CASSLGSSTDTQYF; DNA: TGTGCCAGCAGCTTGGGGAGTAGCACAGATACGCAGTATTTT
V: TRBV30; D: .; J: TRBJ2-3; size: .; CDR3: CAWSVLGLDTQYF; DNA: TGTGCCTGGAGTGTACTCGGGTTAGATACGCAGTATTTT
V: TRBV15; D: .; J: TRBJ1-4; size: few; CDR3: CATSRGAGEKLFF; DNA: TGTGCCACCAGCAGAGGGGCAGGAGAAAAACTGTTTTTT
V: TRBV2; D: .; J: TRBJ2-5; size: .; CDR3: CASRKKEGETQYF; DNA: TGTGCCAGCAGGAAGAAGGAGGGAGAGACCCAGTACTTC
V: TRBV30; D: TRBD2; J: TRBJ2-7; size: .; CDR3: CAWSVGGRAYEQYF; DNA: TGTGCCTGGAGTGTGGGGGGGAGGGCCTACGAGCAGTACTTC
V: TRBV6-5; D: TRBD1; J: TRBJ1-1; size: once; CDR3: CASSYSPGQGYTEAFF; DNA: TGTGCCAGCAGTTACTCTCCGGGACAGGGGTACACTGAAGCTTTCTTT
V: TRBV5-1; D: TRBD1; J: TRBJ1-5; size: .; CDR3: CASSLDGQGRNQPQHF; DNA: TGCGCCAGCAGCCTGGACGGACAGGGACGCAATCAGCCCCAGCATTTT
V: TRBV4-1; D: TRBD2; J: TRBJ2-7; size: few; CDR3: CASSQENSGGYEQYF; DNA: TGCGCCAGCAGCCAAGAGAATAGCGGGGGCTACGAGCAGTACTTC
V: TRBV5-1; D: TRBD2; J: TRBJ2-1; size: .; CDR3: CASTGTSGSSYNEQFF; DNA: TGCGCCAGCACCGGGACTAGCGGGAGTTCCTACAATGAGCAGTTCTTC
V: TRBV7-9; D: .; J: TRBJ1-4; size: .; CDR3: CASSLSIGGGKNEKLFF; DNA: TGTGCCAGCAGCTTAAGTATTGGGGGTGGCAAAAATGAAAAACTGTTTTTT
V: TRBV6-1; D: .; J: TRBJ1-2; size: .; CDR3: CASSEGVYYGYTF; DNA: TGTGCCAGCAGTGAAGGTGTCTACTATGGCTACACCTTC
V: TRBV13; D: TRBD2; J: TRBJ2-1; size: .; CDR3: CASSLRGLAYNEQFF; DNA: TGTGCCAGCAGCTTACGGGGACTAGCTTACAATGAGCAGTTCTTC
V: TRBV5-5; D: .; J: TRBJ1-1; size: .; CDR3: CASSQNRVDTEAFF; DNA: TGTGCCAGCAGCCAAAACAGGGTGGACACTGAAGCTTTCTTT
V: TRBV11-2; D: .; J: TRBJ2-3; size: .; CDR3: CASSSLGPGTADTQYF; DNA: TGTGCCAGCAGCTCACTGGGGCCGGGTACAGCAGATACGCAGTATTTT
V: TRBV7-9; D: .; J: TRBJ2-2; size: .; CDR3: CAEHWVNTGELFF; DNA: TGTGCCGAGCATTGGGTTAACACCGGGGAGCTGTTTTTT
V: TRBV27; D: .; J: TRBJ1-6; size: .; CDR3: CASSYRGPTNSPLHF; DNA: TGTGCCAGCAGTTATCGGGGGCCTACGAATTCACCCCTCCACTTT
V: TRBV9; D: .; J: TRBJ2-3; size: .; CDR3: CASNPQYF; DNA: TGTGCCAGCAATCCGCAGTATTTT
V: TRBV11-2; D: .; J: TRBJ2-7; size: .; CDR3: CASSLDLRSYEQYF; DNA: TGTGCCAGCAGCTTAGATCTGAGATCCTACGAGCAGTACTTC
V: TRBV7-2; D: .; J: TRBJ1-4; size: .; CDR3: CASSLGSTTNEKLFF; DNA: TGTGCCAGCAGCTTAGGTTCCACAACTAATGAAAAACTGTTTTTT
V: TRBV28; D: .; J: TRBJ2-2; size: .; CDR3: CASSFGFGELFF; DNA: TGTGCCAGCAGTTTTGGGTTTGGGGAGCTGTTTTTT
V: TRBV28; D: .; J: TRBJ2-3; size: .; CDR3: CASRGMAGPQYF; DNA: TGTGCCAGCAGGGGGATGGCAGGTCCGCAGTATTTT
V: TRBV27; D: .; J: TRBJ2-7; size: .; CDR3: CASSGTSSYEQYF; DNA: TGTGCCAGCAGCGGAACCAGCTCCTACGAGCAGTACTTC
V: TRBV7-2; D: .; J: TRBJ2-7; size: .; CDR3: CASSPYEGAYEQYF; DNA: TGTGCCAGCAGCCCCTACGAAGGAGCCTACGAGCAGTACTTC
V: TRBV6-5; D: .; J: TRBJ1-1; size: .; CDR3: CASSNRLGAFF; DNA: TGTGCCAGCAGCAACAGGCTGGGGGCTTTCTTT
V: TRBV25-1; D: .; J: TRBJ2-3; size: .; CDR3: CASSDRVGDTQYF; DNA: TGTGCCAGCAGTGACAGGGTAGGAGATACGCAGTATTTT
V: TRBV7-8; D: .; J: TRBJ2-3; size: once; CDR3: CASSRPATDTQYF; DNA: TGTGCCAGCAGCCGTCCCGCAACAGATACGCAGTATTTT
V: TRBV28; D: .; J: TRBJ2-7; size: .; CDR3: CASSLCSQGCEQYF; DNA: TGTGCCAGCAGTTTATGCAGTCAGGGCTGCGAGCAGTACTTC
V: TRBV28; D: .; J: TRBJ2-5; size: .; CDR3: CASSLLAGVGETQYF; DNA: TGTGCCAGCAGTTTACTGGCAGGGGTGGGAGAGACCCAGTACTTC
V: TRBV30; D: .; J: TRBJ2-3; size: .; CDR3: CAWSVLGADTQYF; DNA: TGTGCCTGGAGTGTACTAGGGGCAGATACGCAGTATTTT
V: TRBV6-4; D: TRBD1; J: TRBJ1-2; size: .; CDR3: CASSDSGQGLYGYTF; DNA: TGTGCCAGCAGTGACTCCGGACAGGGGCTCTATGGCTACACCTTC
V: TRBV13; D: TRBD1; J: TRBJ2-7; size: .; CDR3: CASSLWGQGKSYEQYF; DNA: TGTGCCAGCAGCTTATGGGGACAGGGGAAATCCTACGAGCAGTACTTC
V: TRBV5-5; D: .; J: TRBJ2-3; size: few; CDR3: CASSLTDEGTDTQYF; DNA: TGTGCCAGCAGCTTAACAGATGAAGGCACAGATACGCAGTATTTT
V: TRBV19; D: .; J: TRBJ1-2; size: few; CDR3: CASSIDRYGYTF; DNA: TGTGCCAGTAGTATTGACAGGTATGGCTACACCTTC
V: TRBV5-6; D: TRBD1; J: TRBJ2-5; size: .; CDR3: CASSKTGGAETQYF; DNA: TGTGCCAGCAGCAAGACAGGGGGCGCAGAGACCCAGTACTTC
V: TRBV10-3; D: .; J: TRBJ1-6; size: few; CDR3: CAIRGKENSPLHF; DNA: TGTGCCATCAGAGGGAAAGAAAATTCACCCCTCCACTTT
V: TRBV27; D: TRBD2; J: TRBJ2-3; size: .; CDR3: CASRLAGGDTQYF; DNA: TGTGCCAGCAGACTAGCGGGAGGGGATACGCAGTATTTT
V: TRBV6-1; D: .; J: TRBJ1-5; size: .; CDR3: CATTAAGNQPQHF; DNA: TGTGCCACCACGGCAGCGGGCAATCAGCCCCAGCATTTT
V: TRBV5-4; D: .; J: TRBJ2-5; size: once; CDR3: CASSLVLQETQYF; DNA: TGTGCCAGCAGCTTGGTTCTACAAGAGACCCAGTACTTC
V: TRBV28; D: TRBD1; J: TRBJ1-1; size: .; CDR3: CASSLLTGASTEAFF; DNA: TGTGCCAGCAGTTTATTAACAGGGGCGAGCACTGAAGCTTTCTTT
V: TRBV2; D: TRBD1; J: TRBJ2-1; size: .; CDR3: CASIQTGGEQFF; DNA: TGTGCCAGCATCCAGACAGGGGGTGAGCAGTTCTTC
V: TRBV5-1; D: .; J: TRBJ2-7; size: .; CDR3: CASPGPENYEQYF; DNA: TGCGCCAGCCCCGGCCCAGAAAACTACGAGCAGTACTTC
V: TRBV2; D: TRBD1; J: TRBJ1-1; size: .; CDR3: CASRENPGQIRHTEAFF; DNA: TGTGCCAGCAGAGAGAACCCGGGACAGATCAGGCACACTGAAGCTTTCTTT
V: TRBV7-2; D: .; J: TRBJ1-1; size: .; CDR3: CASSLNRAPNTEAFF; DNA: TGTGCCAGCAGCTTAAACCGGGCTCCGAACACTGAAGCTTTCTTT
V: TRBV15; D: .; J: TRBJ1-2; size: .; CDR3: CATSRDHYGYTF; DNA: TGTGCCACCAGCAGAGATCACTATGGCTACACCTTC
V: TRBV28; D: .; J: TRBJ1-6; size: few; CDR3: CASMGDRTHNSPLHF; DNA: TGTGCCAGCATGGGCGACAGAACTCATAATTCACCCCTCCACTTT
V: TRBV7-2; D: .; J: TRBJ1-4; size: .; CDR3: CASSPLGSATNEKLFF; DNA: TGTGCCAGCAGCCCCTTAGGGAGTGCAACTAATGAAAAACTGTTTTTT
V: TRBV6-5; D: TRBD1; J: TRBJ1-3; size: .; CDR3: CASSWDRGLGNTIYF; DNA: TGTGCCAGCAGCTGGGACAGGGGGCTAGGAAACACCATATATTTT
V: TRBV7-9; D: TRBD2; J: TRBJ2-7; size: .; CDR3: CASTMGGLSYEQYF; DNA: TGTGCCAGCACCATGGGGGGGTTATCCTACGAGCAGTACTTC
V: TRBV14; D: TRBD2; J: TRBJ2-4; size: .; CDR3: CASSQAGTGGDIQYF; DNA: TGTGCCAGCAGCCAAGCTGGGACGGGAGGGGACATTCAGTACTTC
V: TRBV7-3; D: .; J: TRBJ2-3; size: few; CDR3: CASSLRDSTDTQYF; DNA: TGTGCCAGCAGCTTACGGGACAGCACAGATACGCAGTATTTT
V: TRBV10-3; D: TRBD2; J: TRBJ2-1; size: .; CDR3: CAMGLAGGNEQFF; DNA: TGTGCCATGGGACTAGCGGGAGGTAATGAGCAGTTCTTC
V: TRBV6-5; D: .; J: TRBJ1-5; size: few; CDR3: CASSYSERGQPQHF; DNA: TGTGCCAGCAGTTACTCCGAGCGGGGTCAGCCCCAGCATTTT
V: TRBV18; D: TRBD1; J: TRBJ2-1; size: .; CDR3: CASSTRDRDDNEQFF; DNA: TGTGCCAGCTCAACCCGGGACAGGGACGACAATGAGCAGTTCTTC
V: TRBV23-1; D: .; J: TRBJ1-5; size: .; CDR3: CASTHLGVGNQPQHF; DNA: TGCGCCAGCACACACCTGGGAGTTGGGAATCAGCCCCAGCATTTT
V: TRBV10-3; D: .; J: TRBJ2-1; size: few; CDR3: CAISIVEGNEQFF; DNA: TGTGCCATCAGTATAGTAGAGGGGAATGAGCAGTTCTTC
V: TRBV7-3; D: .; J: TRBJ2-2; size: .; CDR3: CASSRLGANTGELFF; DNA: TGTGCCAGCAGCCGACTAGGGGCGAACACCGGGGAGCTGTTTTTT